The 2 T cell receptor beta chains below all came from one sample that was sequenced in a study of CD8+ T cells in alopecia areata (dated by TCRdb to the late 2010s). Read against the paper, the sample's time point label means: baseline before oral tofacitinib. Receptor amplification or capture employed the immunoSEQ multiplex PCR assay. To provide template for TCR sequencing, every sample had RNA extracted and reverse transcribed into cDNA. Imported from immuneACCESS, the table was reduced by TCRdb to in-frame sequences with V and J called. These copies leave out some clones; in studies compared against another copy, an unresolved V gene accounts for under half, and the cause of the remainder is not known. The sample yields 150,000 to 200,000 clones; approximately 56% were counted once. The ten largest clones capture roughly 15% of the sample. This specimen consisted of CD4+ T cells sorted from blood, obtained at week 0. All receptors come from a human donor with alopecia areata.

At least ten counts were recorded for this clone. This CDR3 is CASSSTTDTQYF. The CDR3 DNA is TGTGCCAGCAGCTCCACCACAGATACGCAGTATTTT. The chain combines TRBV11-2 with TRBJ2-3; D unresolved. Trimming removed 4 bases at V and 2 bases at J, with 4 bases between. The CDR3 consists of 12 residues. Germline lookup yields CDR1 SGHAT and CDR2 FQNNGV.

The chain recombines TRBV6-1 with TRBJ2-7, with a possible D match to TRBD2 (5 bases). Germline-derived CDR1 and CDR2 are MNHNS and SASEGT. V lost 8 bases and J lost 0, with 8 bases in between. The CDR3 sequence is 12 residues long. The CDR3, as DNA: TGTGCCAGCGTCGGGAACTCCTACGAGCAGTACTTC. This codes for CASVGNSYEQYF.